Given below is one T cell receptor beta chain in context. The antigen is undetermined. Measured with immunoSEQ multiplex PCR; TCRdb has only the in-frame clones, and not every one. The sample holds 3,000 to 4,000 clones; around two thirds are singletons and the top ten take roughly 15%. The V gene lost 2 bases and the J gene lost 3 bases, with 16 bases spanning the gap. There are 16 residues in the CDR3. Germline CDR1 and CDR2: SGHTA and FQGTGA. This sample was included in a study of chemoradiotherapy in HPV16-positive cancers. Study-level points and caveats: For HPV16-positive patients, expanding HPV-responsive T cells associated with longer recurrence-free survival. Candidate HPV-specific clones and E7-related TCR motifs grew in tumor during treatment.

The chain employs TRBV7-3 and TRBJ1-1; the D gene is possibly TRBD1 (6 bases). This TCR was recovered from a human donor with HPV-associated anogenital cancer. Sampling took place from a patient who underwent chemoradiotherapy. The CDR3 nucleotides read TGTGCCAGCAGCTTAGACGGACGGGGGCCCTACACTGAAGCTTTCTTT. This codes for CASSLDGRGPYTEAFF.